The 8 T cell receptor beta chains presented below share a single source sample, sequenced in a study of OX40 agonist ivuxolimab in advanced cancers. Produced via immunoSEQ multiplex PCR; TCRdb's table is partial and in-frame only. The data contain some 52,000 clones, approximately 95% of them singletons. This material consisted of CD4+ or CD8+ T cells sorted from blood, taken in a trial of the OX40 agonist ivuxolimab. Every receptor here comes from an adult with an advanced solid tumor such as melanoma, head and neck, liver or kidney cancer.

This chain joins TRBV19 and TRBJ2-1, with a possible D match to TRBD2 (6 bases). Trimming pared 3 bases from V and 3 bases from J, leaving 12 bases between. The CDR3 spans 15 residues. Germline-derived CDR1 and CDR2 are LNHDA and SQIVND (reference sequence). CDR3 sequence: CASSIVAGSYNEQFF. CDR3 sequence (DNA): TGTGCCAGTAGTATCGTGGCGGGGAGCTACAATGAGCAGTTCTTC. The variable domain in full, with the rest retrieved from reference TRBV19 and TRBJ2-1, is DGGITQSPKYLFRKEGQNVTLSCEQNLNHDAMYWYRQDPGQGLRLIYYSQIVNDFQKGDIAEGYSVSREKKESFPLTVTSAQKNPTAFYLCASSIVAGSYNEQFFGPGTRLTVL.

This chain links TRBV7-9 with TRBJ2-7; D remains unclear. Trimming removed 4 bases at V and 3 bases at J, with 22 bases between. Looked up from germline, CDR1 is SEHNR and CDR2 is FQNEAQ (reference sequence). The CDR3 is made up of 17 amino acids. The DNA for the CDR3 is TGTGCCAGCAGCTCCTCAGAGACCCTATTTCGGAGCTACGAGCAGTACTTC. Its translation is CASSSSETLFRSYEQYF.

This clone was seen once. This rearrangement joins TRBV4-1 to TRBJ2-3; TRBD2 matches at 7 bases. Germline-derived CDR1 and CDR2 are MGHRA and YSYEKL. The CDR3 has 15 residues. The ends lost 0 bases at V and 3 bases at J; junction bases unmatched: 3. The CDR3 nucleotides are TGCGCCAGCAGCCAAGATTCCGGGAGGACAGATACGCAGTATTTT. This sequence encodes CASSQDSGRTDTQYF.

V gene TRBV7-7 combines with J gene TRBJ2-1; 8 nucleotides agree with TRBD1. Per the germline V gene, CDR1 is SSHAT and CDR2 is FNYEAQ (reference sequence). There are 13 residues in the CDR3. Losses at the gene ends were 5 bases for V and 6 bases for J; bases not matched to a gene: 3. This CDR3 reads CASSPGTGNEQFF. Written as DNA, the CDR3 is TGTGCCAGCAGCCCGGGGACAGGCAATGAGCAGTTCTTC.

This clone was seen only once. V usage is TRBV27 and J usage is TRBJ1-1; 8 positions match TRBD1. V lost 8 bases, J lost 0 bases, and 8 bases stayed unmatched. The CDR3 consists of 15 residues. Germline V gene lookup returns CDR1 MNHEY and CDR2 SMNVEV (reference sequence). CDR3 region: CASLSATGVNTEAFF. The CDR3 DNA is TGTGCCAGCCTATCTGCGACAGGGGTGAACACTGAAGCTTTCTTT.

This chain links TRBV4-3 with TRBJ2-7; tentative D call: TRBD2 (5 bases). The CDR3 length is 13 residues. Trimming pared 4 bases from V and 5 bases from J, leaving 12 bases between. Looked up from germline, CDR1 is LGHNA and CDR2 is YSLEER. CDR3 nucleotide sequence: TGCGCCAGCAGCCTTCACCCGGGGAACGAGCAGTACTTC. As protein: CASSLHPGNEQYF.

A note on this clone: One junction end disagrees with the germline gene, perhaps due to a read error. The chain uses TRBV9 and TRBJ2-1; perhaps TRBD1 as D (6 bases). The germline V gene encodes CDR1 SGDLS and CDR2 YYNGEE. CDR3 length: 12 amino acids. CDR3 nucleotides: TGTGCCAGCAGCGTAGAAGGGGACACCTTACTCTTC. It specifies CASSVEGDTLLF.

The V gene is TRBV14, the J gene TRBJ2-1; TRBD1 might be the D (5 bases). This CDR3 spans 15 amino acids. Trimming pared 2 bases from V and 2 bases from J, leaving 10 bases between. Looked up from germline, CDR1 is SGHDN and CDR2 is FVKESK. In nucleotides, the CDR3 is TGTGCCAGCAGCCAACCAGGGCTAACCTACAATGAGCAGTTCTTC. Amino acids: CASSQPGLTYNEQFF.